This TCR beta chain was recovered during a study of T cells after yellow fever vaccination. Study overall: Where fractions had low cell numbers, libraries were prepared from them with the SMART-Seq v4 Ultra Low Input RNA kit.

This clonotype was found a few times. Its antigen is as yet unknown. This CDR3 is built from 14 residues. The germline V and J ends were trimmed by 1 base and 7 bases, with 10 bases remaining between them. Germline values: CDR1 MNHNS, CDR2 SASEGT. Study findings and constraints: Clonotypes found in both CD4 and CD8 compartments made up a small share. A faster peak, day 5 versus 15, was reached by the weaker secondary response.

Generation of TCR cDNA used 5'RACE template switching (which added a universal primer site and UMIs). TCRdb called the 5' RACE reads again in MiXCR, with one record for every CDR3 protein. The sample lists around 250,000 distinct CDR3 sequences, around 7% occurring once. The chain is built from TRBV6-1 and TRBJ2-2; no clear D. The receptor comes from a man aged 30 to 39 who received the YFV17D yellow fever vaccine. Material: CD4+ T cells sorted from PBMCs, obtained 15 days after the yellow fever booster vaccination. CDR3 DNA sequence: TGTGCCAGCAGTGAAGTGGTTAGTGGCGGGGAGCTGTTTTTT. This codes for CASSEVVSGGELFF.